These 16 T cell receptor beta chains were all obtained from the same sample, sequenced in a study of T-cell memory formation after mild COVID-19. One entry per CDR3 protein, called by TCRdb with MiXCR from the 5' RACE reads. The data contain about 350,000 distinct CDR3 sequences, roughly 13% of them singletons. Input material: PBMCs or a T cell subset sorted from them (not recorded which). Receptors were obtained from a man aged 18 to 29 who had mild COVID-19 (a few samples of this study predate the infection). Cell type and time point are not known.

This chain connects TRBV20-1 to TRBJ1-2; no clear D. Germline values: CDR1 DFQATT, CDR2 SNEGSKA (reference sequence). CDR3 size: 12 residues. The ends were cut back, 6 bases at V and 4 bases at J, with 12 bases in the middle. The CDR3 region is CSATFSSYGYTF. The CDR3 nucleotides are TGCAGTGCAACCTTCTCCAGCTATGGCTACACCTTC.

The genes are TRBV27 and TRBJ2-5; D may be TRBD1 (6 bases). The CDR3 totals 14 residues. Trimming cost V 3 bases and J 4 bases, with 12 bases left between them. The germline CDR1 and CDR2 sequences are MNHEY and SMNVEV (reference sequence). The CDR3 region has the DNA TGTGCCAGCAGTTTCGGAAGGGGGAGAGAGACCCAGTACTTC. It specifies CASSFGRGRETQYF.

This clonotype was picked up a small number of times. The gene calls are TRBV7-6 and TRBJ2-3; 10 bases agree with TRBD2. CDR3 length equals 17 residues. Germline CDR1 and CDR2: SGHVS and FNYEAQ. V trimming: 5 bases; J trimming: 5 bases; junction bases outside the gene matches: 13. The CDR3 DNA follows: TGTGCCAGCAGCCTGAGCTTAGCGGGGGGCGGGCGAGATACGCAGTATTTT. As protein: CASSLSLAGGGRDTQYF. Using reference TRBV7-6 and TRBJ2-3 for the parts outside the CDR3, the full variable domain is GAGVSQSPRYKVTKRGQDVALRCDPISGHVSLYWYRQALGQGPEFLTYFNYEAQQDKSGLPNDRFSAERPEGSISTLTIQRTEQRDSAMYRCASSLSLAGGGRDTQYFGPGTRLTVL.

Many counts were recorded for this clonotype. The rearrangement joins TRBV6-1 to TRBJ2-5, with TRBD2 matching over 12 bases. V was clipped by 6 bases and J by 4 bases; unmatched bases: 6. Germline CDR1 MNHNS, CDR2 SASEGT. The CDR3 sequence is 15 residues long. The CDR3 here is CASSELAGGSETQYF. The CDR3 nucleotides are TGTGCCAGCAGCGAACTAGCGGGGGGATCAGAGACCCAGTACTTC.

This clonotype was counted only a few times. The chain combines TRBV12-3 or TRBV12-4 with TRBJ2-1; D gene ambiguous. The ends were cut back, 5 bases at V and 4 bases at J, with 9 bases in the middle. The CDR3 covers 13 residues. The CDR3 nucleotides read TGTGCCAGCAGTAAGGTGGATTACAATGAGCAGTTCTTC. Its protein product is CASSKVDYNEQFF.

This clonotype was counted only a few times. The chain recombines TRBV6-5 with TRBJ2-2, with no clear D. This CDR3 is built from 15 residues. CDR1 is MNHEY, CDR2 SVGAGI, per germline. Trimming stripped 1 base from V and 1 base from J, with 7 bases between. The CDR3 DNA is TGTGCCAGCAGTTACTTCGTAGGGAACACCGGGGAGCTGTTTTTT. This translates into CASSYFVGNTGELFF.

The genes are TRBV29-1 and TRBJ2-7; 12 bases agree with TRBD1. V was clipped by 1 base and J by 5 bases; unmatched bases: 3. CDR1 and CDR2 (germline): SQVTM, ANQGSEA. This CDR3 is built from 14 residues. The CDR3 DNA is TGCAGCGTTGAAGGGGACAGGGGGCCCCACGAGCAGTACTTC. This encodes CSVEGDRGPHEQYF.

This clonotype was seen a handful of times. CDR3 amino acids: CASSPSGRSGQPQHF. In DNA form, the CDR3 reads TGTGCCAGCAGCCCCTCGGGCAGGTCGGGACAGCCCCAGCATTTT. The chain recombines TRBV28 with TRBJ1-5, with D hard to call. This CDR3 has 15 amino acids. Germline CDR1 and CDR2: MDHEN and SYDVKM. With 6 bases removed from V and 7 bases from J, the gap between germline ends came to 19 bases. Looking up the rest from reference TRBV28 and TRBJ1-5 gives the full variable domain: DVKVTQSSRYLVKRTGEKVFLECVQDMDHENMFWYRQDPGLGLRLIYFSYDVKMKEKGDIPEGYSVSREKKERFSLILESASTNQTSMYLCASSPSGRSGQPQHFGDGTRLSIL.

V is TRBV5-1 and J is TRBJ2-1; TRBD1 is a possible D gene (6 bases). Trimming pared 1 base from V and 8 bases from J, leaving 16 bases between. The CDR3 extends over 15 amino acids. Germline V gives CDR1 SGHRS, CDR2 YFSETQ. CDR3 sequence reads: CASSLMGARLDEQFF. CDR3 bases: TGCGCCAGCAGCTTGATGGGGGCGCGATTGGATGAGCAGTTCTTC.

The rearrangement joins TRBV6-5 to TRBJ2-7; D might be TRBD1 (6 bases). The V gene lost 5 bases and the J gene lost 2 bases, with 16 bases spanning the gap. CDR3 length: 15 residues. Per germline, CDR1 MNHEY and CDR2 SVGAGI. The CDR3 sequence: CASSPYPRGTYEQYF. The CDR3, as DNA: TGTGCCAGCAGTCCATACCCCAGGGGCACCTACGAGCAGTACTTC.

CDR3 sequence: CATSRVEDYGYTF. As DNA, the CDR3 is TGTGCCACCAGCAGAGTTGAGGACTATGGCTACACCTTC. The rearrangement links TRBV15 to TRBJ1-2; D ambiguous. There are 13 residues in the CDR3. Trimming shortened V by 1 base and J by 3 bases, and 6 bases separated the two germline ends. Germline V gene sequence: CDR1 LNHNV, CDR2 YYDKDF (reference sequence).

J is TRBJ2-7 and V is TRBV20-1, with D maybe TRBD2 (5 bases). V gave up 2 bases and J gave up 5 bases, with 7 bases separating them. The CDR3 has 11 residues. Germline V gene data show CDR1 as DFQATT and CDR2 as SNEGSKA (reference sequence). The CDR3 nucleotides are TGCAGTGCTAGAAAGAGGGACGAGCAGTACTTC. Translation: CSARKRDEQYF.

At least ten counts were recorded for this clonotype. The chain employs TRBV12-3 or TRBV12-4 and TRBJ1-2; D remains ambiguous. This CDR3 has 14 residues. V shed 4 bases and J shed 4 bases, with 13 bases lying between them. CDR3 in amino acids: CASSSLLKLYGYTF. The CDR3 DNA reads as TGTGCCAGCAGTTCCTTACTGAAGCTCTATGGCTACACCTTC.

This clonotype was recorded a few times. The rearrangement uses TRBV25-1 and TRBJ2-5; 13 nucleotides match TRBD2. V was clipped by 1 base and J by 5 bases; unmatched bases: 7. CDR3 length: 17 amino acids. CDR1 is MGHDK, CDR2 SYGVNS, per germline. CDR3 sequence: CASSEFTSGGATETQYF. The CDR3 DNA follows: TGTGCCAGCAGTGAATTTACTAGCGGGGGGGCGACGGAGACCCAGTACTTC. The full variable domain, rest sourced from reference TRBV25-1 and TRBJ2-5, is EADIYQTPRYLVIGTGKKITLECSQTMGHDKMYWYQQDPGMELHLIHYSYGVNSTEKGDLSSESTVSRIRTEHFPLTLESARPSHTSQYLCASSEFTSGGATETQYFGPGTRLLVL.

The chain couples TRBV4-1 to TRBJ1-5; 9 bases fit TRBD1. V lost 1 base to trimming and J lost 7 bases; unmatched junction nucleotides: 2. From germline, CDR1 is MGHRA and CDR2 YSYEKL. The CDR3 length is 14 residues. This chain's CDR3 is CASSQAQGAQPQHF. CDR3 nucleotides: TGCGCCAGCAGCCAAGCACAGGGGGCCCAGCCCCAGCATTTT.

The CDR3: CSASRSIGEGETQYF. The CDR3 DNA reads as TGCAGTGCCTCGAGGAGCATCGGGGAGGGGGAGACCCAGTACTTC. This rearrangement joins TRBV20-1 to TRBJ2-5; 7 bases map to TRBD2. The junction had 15 bases not matched to a gene; V was cut back by 6 bases and J by 5 bases. Germline lookup yields CDR1 DFQATT and CDR2 SNEGSKA (reference sequence). The CDR3 covers 15 residues.